Listed below are T cell receptor beta chains from one sample, sequenced in a study of T-cell memory formation after mild COVID-19. Via MiXCR, TCRdb re-called the 5' RACE reads, giving one row per CDR3 protein. The profile shows 450,000 or so distinct CDR3 sequences, 15% to 20% of them singletons. Sequencing was performed on PBMCs or a T cell subset sorted from them (not recorded which). The receptors derive from an adult woman who had mild COVID-19 (a few samples of this study predate the infection). Cell type and time point are not known. CDR3s include the opening cysteine and the closing phenylalanine or tryptophan. The order of the fields is J gene, V gene, D gene, clone size, CDR3 DNA, CDR3 protein. The D gene is left open where the match is weak. Only some rows state a clone size, as once, few, many or a class for expanded clones.

TRBJ2-3 TRBV7-3 TRBD1 - TGTGCCAGCAGCGCGGACAGGGTGGGAACAGATACGCAGTATTTT CASSADRVGTDTQYF
TRBJ1-1 TRBV19 - many TGTGCCAGTAGTATCGCAGAGGACACTGAAGCTTTCTTT CASSIAEDTEAFF
TRBJ2-2 TRBV5-1 - - TGCGCCAGCAGCCGACAGCCGGACCGGATGGGCACCGGGGAGCTGTTTTTT CASSRQPDRMGTGELFF
TRBJ2-3 TRBV10-2 - - TGCGCCAGCAGTGAGATTGTCCTAGATACGCAGTATTTT CASSEIVLDTQYF
TRBJ2-5 TRBV6-2/TRBV6-3 TRBD2 - TGTGCCAGCAGTCTAGGGGCTAGCGGACCACAAGAGACCCAGTACTTC CASSLGASGPQETQYF
TRBJ2-1 TRBV7-6 TRBD2 - TGTGCCAGCAGGGGGCTAGCGGGAAGCTACAATGAGCAGTTCTTC CASRGLAGSYNEQFF
TRBJ2-7 TRBV6-6 - - TGTGCCAGCAGTGAACCCTCCCAACTAGCTGTCGAGCAGTACTTC CASSEPSQLAVEQYF
TRBJ2-1 TRBV7-6 TRBD2 few TGTGCCAGCAGCTTCCTAGCGGGGGCGAGAGAGCAGTTCTTC CASSFLAGAREQFF
TRBJ2-7 TRBV5-1 - few TGCGCCAGCAGCTTGGATAGGGTTGCCTACGAGCAGTACTTC CASSLDRVAYEQYF
TRBJ1-1 TRBV20-1 - - TGCAGTGCGAGGACCGCAATGAACACTGAAGCTTTCTTT CSARTAMNTEAFF
TRBJ2-1 TRBV20-1 TRBD2 - TGCAGTGCTAGAAGTAGCGGGGTTGGAGCGGGGGTCGACAATGAGCAGTTCTTC CSARSSGVGAGVDNEQFF
TRBJ2-3 TRBV7-2 - many TGTGCCAGCAGCCAGTGGGGAGATACGCAGTATTTT CASSQWGDTQYF
TRBJ1-2 TRBV3-1 TRBD1 - TGTGCCAGCAGCCTATCGGGGGCGACAGGGACCATTTATGGCTACACCTTC CASSLSGATGTIYGYTF
TRBJ2-7 TRBV3-1 - - TGTGCCAGCAGCCAAGACCGGGCTCTGGGATCCGAGCAGTACTTC CASSQDRALGSEQYF
TRBJ2-1 TRBV7-2 TRBD1 - TGTGCCAGCGGCCGGGGACAGAACTACAATGAGCAGTTCTTC CASGRGQNYNEQFF
TRBJ2-2 TRBV24-1 - many TGTGCCACCCGGGCCTACACCGGGGAGCTGTTTTTT CATRAYTGELFF
TRBJ2-3 TRBV18 - - TGTGCCAGCTCACCCTCCGCTGGGCGAAAGGAGTATTTT CASSPSAGRKEYF
TRBJ2-7 TRBV20-1 TRBD2 - TGCAGTGCACCAGCGGGAGTCGCCTACGAGCAGTACTTC CSAPAGVAYEQYF
TRBJ2-1 TRBV7-6 - - TGTGCCAGCAGCCAGCAGGAGGGAGCGAATGAGCAGTTCTTC CASSQQEGANEQFF
TRBJ2-1 TRBV27 TRBD2 - TGTGCCAGCAGTTTCCTACTAGCGGGAGCCTACAATGAGCAGTTCTTC CASSFLLAGAYNEQFF
TRBJ2-5 TRBV11-2 - few TGTGCCAGCAGCTTAGAAACGGGCCACCGCCCGAACTTC CASSLETGHRPNF
TRBJ1-2 TRBV29-1 - few TGCAGCGTTGAATCCGGTGATCATGGCTACACCTTC CSVESGDHGYTF
TRBJ1-1 TRBV4-1 - few TGCGCCAGCAGCCAAGAATTTACGGTTCTCACTGAAGCTTTCTTT CASSQEFTVLTEAFF
TRBJ2-1 TRBV5-1 TRBD2 - TGCGCCAGCCGCGACACCCAAGCGGGAGGGACCTACAATGAGCAGTTCTTC CASRDTQAGGTYNEQFF
TRBJ2-5 TRBV7-9 - - TGTGCCAGCAGCCGAGGGGTCGAGACCCAGTACTTC CASSRGVETQYF
TRBJ2-7 TRBV4-1 TRBD1 - TGCGCCAGCAGCCAAGAGGATCGGACAGGGGACGAGCAGTACTTC CASSQEDRTGDEQYF
TRBJ1-1 TRBV25-1 - few TGTGCCAGCGGAGGCACTGAAGCTTTCTTT CASGGTEAFF
TRBJ2-5 TRBV20-1 - - TGCAGTGCTAGCCCGGCTAGCGCGGTGGAGACCCAGTACTTC CSASPASAVETQYF
TRBJ2-7 TRBV27 TRBD2 few TGTGCCAGCACGCAGGAAGGGCTAAGTGCTAGCGGGGAGAGGTACGAGCAGTACTTC CASTQEGLSASGERYEQYF
TRBJ2-3 TRBV12-3/TRBV12-4 TRBD2 few TGTGCCAGCAGTCTTAGCGGGGGGTCAGATAAGCAGTATTTT CASSLSGGSDKQYF
TRBJ1-5 TRBV20-1 - - TGCAGTGCTTTAAGGGGGAATCAGCCCCAGCATTTT CSALRGNQPQHF
TRBJ2-5 TRBV7-9 - few TGTGCCAGCAGCCTAAGCCCAGCAGGGCAAGAGACCCAGTACTTC CASSLSPAGQETQYF
TRBJ1-3 TRBV25-1 - few TGTGCCAGCAGTGAATCGGGTTTTCGGCGAAACACCATATATTTT CASSESGFRRNTIYF
TRBJ2-7 TRBV7-9 TRBD2 few TGTGCCAGCAGCTTGGATCCTAGCGGAACCTACGAGCAGTACTTC CASSLDPSGTYEQYF
TRBJ1-2 TRBV14 - few TGTGCCAGCAGCCCAGGCGGGCAGGGTATTTTCTATGGCTACACCTTC CASSPGGQGIFYGYTF
TRBJ1-3 TRBV7-2 - few TGTGCCAGCAGCTTAGTGGCGGGGGCAGGGGGAAACACCATATATTTT CASSLVAGAGGNTIYF
TRBJ1-1 TRBV7-8 - - TGTGCCAGCAGCTTATCCAGTTTTAACACTGAAGCTTTCTTT CASSLSSFNTEAFF
TRBJ2-1 TRBV12-3/TRBV12-4 TRBD2 - TGTGCCAGCGGGGCGGGAGGGTATGGTGAGCAGTTCTTC CASGAGGYGEQFF
TRBJ2-6 TRBV5-6 - - TGTGCCAGCAGCTTGTGGGACGCTGGGGCCAACGTCCTGACTTTC CASSLWDAGANVLTF
TRBJ1-1 TRBV29-1 - - TGCAGCGTTGAGGGGGACGGGTTTGACACTGAAGCTTTCTTT CSVEGDGFDTEAFF
TRBJ1-5 TRBV9 - - TGTGCCAGCAGCGTAAGCCCCTATAGCAATCAGCCCCAGCATTTT CASSVSPYSNQPQHF
TRBJ1-1 TRBV5-6 - few TGTGCCAGCAGCCCTACCCGAAGCGGGACTGAAGCTTTCTTT CASSPTRSGTEAFF
TRBJ1-5 TRBV5-1 - once TGCGCCAGTGTAACCAGGGGAATCCCTCAGCCCCAGCATTTT CASVTRGIPQPQHF
TRBJ1-1 TRBV5-1 TRBD1 - TGCGCCAGCAGCCTTCCGGACAGGGTAGGCACTGAAGCTTTCTTT CASSLPDRVGTEAFF
TRBJ1-3 TRBV3-1 - many TGTGCCAGCAGCCAGATGATGGACAGTGGAAACACCATATATTTT CASSQMMDSGNTIYF
TRBJ2-7 TRBV27 TRBD1 - TGTGCCAGCAGGCCAGGGGGCTCCAGCTCCTACGAGCAGTACTTC CASRPGGSSSYEQYF
TRBJ1-2 TRBV29-1 TRBD1 few TGCAGCGTTCCCCGGGACAGGGACCTTAGTGGCTATGGCTACACCTTC CSVPRDRDLSGYGYTF
TRBJ2-5 TRBV11-1 - - TGTGCCAGCAGCAACATGGTAGGGGAGACCCAGTACTTC CASSNMVGETQYF